This T cell receptor beta chain was retrieved from a study of graft-versus-host responses after intestinal transplantation. Data came from immunoSEQ multiplex PCR; TCRdb stores just in-frame clones and leaves some out. The sample shows some 96,000 clones, approximately 84% of them seen only once. With respect to this clone: Its target is not known.

The material sequenced was unstimulated CD4+ T cells sorted from spleen or lymph node cells, taken before transplant. This TCR came from a human donor who was the organ donor for an intestinal transplant.

CDR3 amino acids: CASSFEDPPYEQYF. The CDR3 nucleotides read TGTGCCAGCAGCTTTGAGGACCCACCCTACGAGCAGTACTTC. The chain has TRBV7-9 and TRBJ2-7; D uncertain. The V gene's germline CDR1 is SEHNR and CDR2 FQNEAQ (reference sequence). The CDR3 has 14 residues. The V end lost 3 bases, the J end lost 2 bases, and 11 bases lay between the germline ends. Full variable domain (outside the CDR3, taken from reference TRBV7-9 and TRBJ2-7): DTGVSQNPRHKITKRGQNVTFRCDPISEHNRLYWYRQTLGQGPEFLTYFQNEAQLEKSRLLSDRFSAERPKGSFSTLEIQRTEQGDSAMYLCASSFEDPPYEQYFGPGTRLTVT.